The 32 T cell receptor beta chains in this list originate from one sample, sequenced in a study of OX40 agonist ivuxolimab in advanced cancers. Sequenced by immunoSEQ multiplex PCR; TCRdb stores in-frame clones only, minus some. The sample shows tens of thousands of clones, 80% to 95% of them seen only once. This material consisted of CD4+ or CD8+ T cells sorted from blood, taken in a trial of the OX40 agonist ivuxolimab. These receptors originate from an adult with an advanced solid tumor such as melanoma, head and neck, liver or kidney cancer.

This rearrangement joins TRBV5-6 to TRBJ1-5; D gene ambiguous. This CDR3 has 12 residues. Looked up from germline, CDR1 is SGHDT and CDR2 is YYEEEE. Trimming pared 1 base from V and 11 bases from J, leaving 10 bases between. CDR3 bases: TGTGCCAGCAGCTTGTGGGGTGGGGCCCAGCATTTT. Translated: CASSLWGGAQHF.

Here the CDR3 reads CASSRRDIRNEQYF. CDR3 sequence (DNA): TGTGCCAGCTCACGCCGGGACATCCGAAACGAGCAGTACTTC. The rearrangement joins TRBV18 to TRBJ2-7, with a tentative D call TRBD1 (6 bases). This CDR3 is 14 amino acids long. CDR1 is KGHSH, CDR2 LQKENI, per germline. V was shortened by 4 bases and J by 5 bases, with 15 bases between the two germline ends. Looking up the rest from reference TRBV18 and TRBJ2-7 gives the full variable domain: NAGVMQNPRHLVRRRGQEARLRCSPMKGHSHVYWYRQLPEEGLKFMVYLQKENIIDESGMPKERFSAEFPKEGPSILRIQQVVRGDSAAYFCASSRRDIRNEQYFGPGTRLTVT.

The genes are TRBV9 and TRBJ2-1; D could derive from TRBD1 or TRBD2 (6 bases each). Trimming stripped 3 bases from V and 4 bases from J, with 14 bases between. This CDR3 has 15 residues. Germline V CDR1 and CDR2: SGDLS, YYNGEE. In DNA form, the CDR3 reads TGTGCCAGCAGCGAAGGGGGGTATCCTTACAATGAGCAGTTCTTC. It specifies CASSEGGYPYNEQFF.

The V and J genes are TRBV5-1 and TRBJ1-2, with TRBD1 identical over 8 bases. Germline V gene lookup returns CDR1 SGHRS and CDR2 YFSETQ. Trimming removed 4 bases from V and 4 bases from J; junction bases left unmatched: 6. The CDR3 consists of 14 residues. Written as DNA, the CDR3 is TGCGCCAGCAGCGATACAGACAGGGGCTATGGCTACACCTTC. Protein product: CASSDTDRGYGYTF.

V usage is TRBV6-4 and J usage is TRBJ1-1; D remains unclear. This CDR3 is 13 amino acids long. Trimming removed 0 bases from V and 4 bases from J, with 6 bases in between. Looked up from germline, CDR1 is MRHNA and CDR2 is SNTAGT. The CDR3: CASSDSWGTEAFF. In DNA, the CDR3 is TGTGCCAGCAGTGACTCGTGGGGCACTGAAGCTTTCTTT.

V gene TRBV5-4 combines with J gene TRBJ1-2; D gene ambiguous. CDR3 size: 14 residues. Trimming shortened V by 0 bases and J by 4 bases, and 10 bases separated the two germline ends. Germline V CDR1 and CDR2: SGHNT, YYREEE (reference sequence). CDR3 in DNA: TGTGCCAGCAGCTTGGCCCGGGGTACCTATGGCTACACCTTC. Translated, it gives CASSLARGTYGYTF.

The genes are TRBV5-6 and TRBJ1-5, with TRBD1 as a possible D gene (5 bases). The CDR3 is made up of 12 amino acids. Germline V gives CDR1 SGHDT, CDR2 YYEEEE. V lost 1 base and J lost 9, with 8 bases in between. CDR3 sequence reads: CASSLPGGPQHF. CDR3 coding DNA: TGTGCCAGCAGCTTGCCTGGGGGGCCCCAGCATTTT.

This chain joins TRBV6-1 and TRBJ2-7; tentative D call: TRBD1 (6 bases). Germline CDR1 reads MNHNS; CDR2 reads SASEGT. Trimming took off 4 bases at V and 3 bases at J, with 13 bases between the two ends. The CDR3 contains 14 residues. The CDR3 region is CASSALAGVYEQYF. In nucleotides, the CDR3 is TGTGCCAGCAGTGCGTTGGCAGGGGTCTACGAGCAGTACTTC.

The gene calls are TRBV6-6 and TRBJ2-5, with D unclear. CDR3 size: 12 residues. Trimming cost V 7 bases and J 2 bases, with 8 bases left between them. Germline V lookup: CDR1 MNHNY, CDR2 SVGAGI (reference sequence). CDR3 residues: CASNLRQETQYF. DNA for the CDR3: TGTGCCAGCAACCTGCGTCAAGAGACCCAGTACTTC.

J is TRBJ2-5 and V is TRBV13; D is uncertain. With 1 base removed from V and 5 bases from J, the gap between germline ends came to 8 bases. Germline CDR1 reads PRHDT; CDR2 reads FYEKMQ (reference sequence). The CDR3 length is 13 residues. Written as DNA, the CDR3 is TGTGCCAGCAGCTTAGCTACCTTGGAGACCCAGTACTTC. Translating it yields CASSLATLETQYF.

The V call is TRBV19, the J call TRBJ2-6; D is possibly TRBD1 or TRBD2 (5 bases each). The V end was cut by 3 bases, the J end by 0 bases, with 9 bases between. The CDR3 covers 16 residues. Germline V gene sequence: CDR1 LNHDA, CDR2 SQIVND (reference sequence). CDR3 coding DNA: TGTGCCAGTAGTATGCGTGGGGGCTCTGGGGCCAACGTCCTGACTTTC. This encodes CASSMRGGSGANVLTF.

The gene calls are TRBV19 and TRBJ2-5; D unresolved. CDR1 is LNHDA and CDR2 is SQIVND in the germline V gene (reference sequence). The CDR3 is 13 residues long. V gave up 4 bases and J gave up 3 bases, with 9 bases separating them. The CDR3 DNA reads TGTGCCAGTAGTAGTAGCCTAGAAGAGACCCAGTACTTC. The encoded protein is CASSSSLEETQYF.

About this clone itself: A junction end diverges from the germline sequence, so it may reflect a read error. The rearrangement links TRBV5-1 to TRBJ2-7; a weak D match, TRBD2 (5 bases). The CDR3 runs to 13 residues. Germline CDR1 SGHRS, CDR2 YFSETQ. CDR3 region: CASSLDGSYVQYF. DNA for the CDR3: TGCGCCAGCAGCTTGGATGGGAGCTACGTGCAGTACTTC.

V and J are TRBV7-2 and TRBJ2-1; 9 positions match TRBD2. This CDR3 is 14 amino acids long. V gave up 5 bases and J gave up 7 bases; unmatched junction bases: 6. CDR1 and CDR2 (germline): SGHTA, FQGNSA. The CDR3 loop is CASSPRSGGNEQFF. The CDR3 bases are TGTGCCAGCAGCCCGCGTAGCGGGGGTAATGAGCAGTTCTTC.

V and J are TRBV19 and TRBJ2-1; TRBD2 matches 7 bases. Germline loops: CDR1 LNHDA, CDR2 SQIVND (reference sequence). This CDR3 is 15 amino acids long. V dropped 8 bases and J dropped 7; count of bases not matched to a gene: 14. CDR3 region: CASGLEGTAENEQFF. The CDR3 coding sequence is TGTGCCAGTGGACTAGAAGGTACGGCGGAGAATGAGCAGTTCTTC.

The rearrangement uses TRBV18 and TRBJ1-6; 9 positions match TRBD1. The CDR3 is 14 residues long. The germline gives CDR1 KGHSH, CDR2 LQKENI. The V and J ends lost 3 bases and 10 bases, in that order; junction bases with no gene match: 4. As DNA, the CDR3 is TGTGCCAGCTCACCTGGACAGGGGACCTCACCCCTCCACTTT. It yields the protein CASSPGQGTSPLHF.

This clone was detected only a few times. The CDR3 DNA reads as TGTGCCAGCAGACAACAGACAGGGAATGGCTACACCTTC. Protein: CASRQQTGNGYTF. The J gene is TRBJ1-2, the V gene TRBV6-5; 7 bases fit TRBD1. The CDR3 is made up of 13 amino acids. Unmatched junction bases numbered 7, after V lost 6 bases and J lost 6 bases. Germline V gene data show CDR1 as MNHEY and CDR2 as SVGAGI.

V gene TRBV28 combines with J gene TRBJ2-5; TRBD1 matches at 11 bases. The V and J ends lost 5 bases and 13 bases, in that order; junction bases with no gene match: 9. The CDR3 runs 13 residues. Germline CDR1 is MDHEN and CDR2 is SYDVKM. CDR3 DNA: TGTGCCAGCAGTCCCACGGACAGGGGGCTGGGGTACTTC. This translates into CASSPTDRGLGYF.

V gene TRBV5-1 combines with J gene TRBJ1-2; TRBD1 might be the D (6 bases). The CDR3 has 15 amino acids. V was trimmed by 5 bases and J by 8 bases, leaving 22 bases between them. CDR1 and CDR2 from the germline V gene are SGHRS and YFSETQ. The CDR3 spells CASSLSQQGGGGYTF. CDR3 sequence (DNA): TGCGCCAGCAGTTTGTCCCAACAGGGCGGCGGGGGCTACACCTTC. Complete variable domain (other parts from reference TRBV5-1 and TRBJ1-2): KAGVTQTPRYLIKTRGQQVTLSCSPISGHRSVSWYQQTPGQGLQFLFEYFSETQRNKGNFPGRFSGRQFSNSRSEMNVSTLELGDSALYLCASSLSQQGGGGYTFGSGTRLTVV.

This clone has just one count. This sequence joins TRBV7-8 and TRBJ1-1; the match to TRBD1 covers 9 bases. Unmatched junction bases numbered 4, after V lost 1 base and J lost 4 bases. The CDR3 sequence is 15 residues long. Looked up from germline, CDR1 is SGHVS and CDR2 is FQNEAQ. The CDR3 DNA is TGTGCCAGCAGCTTAGGGACAGGGGAAGGCACTGAAGCTTTCTTT. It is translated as CASSLGTGEGTEAFF.

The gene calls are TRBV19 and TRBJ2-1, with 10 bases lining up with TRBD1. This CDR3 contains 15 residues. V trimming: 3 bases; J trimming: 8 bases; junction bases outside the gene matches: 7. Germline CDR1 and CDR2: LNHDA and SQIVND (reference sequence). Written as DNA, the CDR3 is TGTGCCAGTAGTATTGCAAGACAGGGGGCACATGAGCAGTTCTTC. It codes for CASSIARQGAHEQFF.

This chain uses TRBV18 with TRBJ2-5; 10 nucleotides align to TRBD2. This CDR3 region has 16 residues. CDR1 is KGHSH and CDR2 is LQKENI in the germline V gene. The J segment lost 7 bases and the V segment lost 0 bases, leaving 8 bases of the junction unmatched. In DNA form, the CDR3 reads TGTGCCAGCTCACCACCACTAGCGGGGACATCTGGGACCCAGTACTTC. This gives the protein CASSPPLAGTSGTQYF.

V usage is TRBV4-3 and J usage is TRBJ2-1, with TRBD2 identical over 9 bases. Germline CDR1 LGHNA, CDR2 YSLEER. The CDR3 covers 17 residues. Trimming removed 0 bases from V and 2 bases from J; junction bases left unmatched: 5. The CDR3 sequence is CASSQDGIAGAYNEQFF. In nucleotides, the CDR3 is TGCGCCAGCAGCCAAGATGGAATAGCGGGGGCCTACAATGAGCAGTTCTTC.

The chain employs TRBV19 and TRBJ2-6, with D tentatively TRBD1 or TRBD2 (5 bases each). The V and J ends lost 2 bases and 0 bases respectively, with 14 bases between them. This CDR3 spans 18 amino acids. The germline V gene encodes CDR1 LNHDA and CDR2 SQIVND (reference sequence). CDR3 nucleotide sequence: TGTGCCAGTAGTATAAATCCGGGACGGAGCTCTGGGGCCAACGTCCTGACTTTC. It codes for CASSINPGRSSGANVLTF. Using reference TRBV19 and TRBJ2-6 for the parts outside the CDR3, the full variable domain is DGGITQSPKYLFRKEGQNVTLSCEQNLNHDAMYWYRQDPGQGLRLIYYSQIVNDFQKGDIAEGYSVSREKKESFPLTVTSAQKNPTAFYLCASSINPGRSSGANVLTFGAGSRLTVL.

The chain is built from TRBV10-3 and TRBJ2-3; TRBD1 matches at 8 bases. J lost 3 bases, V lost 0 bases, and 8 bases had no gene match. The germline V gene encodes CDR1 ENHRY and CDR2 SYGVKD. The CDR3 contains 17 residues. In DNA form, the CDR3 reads TGTGCCATCAGTGAGTCACCGGACAGGGCCCTGACAGATACGCAGTATTTT. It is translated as CAISESPDRALTDTQYF.

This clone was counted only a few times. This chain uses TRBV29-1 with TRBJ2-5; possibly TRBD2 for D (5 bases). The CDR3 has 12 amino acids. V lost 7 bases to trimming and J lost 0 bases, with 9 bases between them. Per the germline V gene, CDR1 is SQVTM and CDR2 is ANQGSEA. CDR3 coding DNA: TGCAGCGGCGGGCGGGACCAAGAGACCCAGTACTTC. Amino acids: CSGGRDQETQYF.

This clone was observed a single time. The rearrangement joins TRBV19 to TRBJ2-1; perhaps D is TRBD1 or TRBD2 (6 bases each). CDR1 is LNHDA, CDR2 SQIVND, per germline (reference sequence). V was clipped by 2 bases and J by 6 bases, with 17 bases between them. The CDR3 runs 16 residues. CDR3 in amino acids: CASSIRGTHGVNEQFF. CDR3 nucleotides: TGTGCCAGTAGTATACGGGGGACACACGGCGTCAATGAGCAGTTCTTC.

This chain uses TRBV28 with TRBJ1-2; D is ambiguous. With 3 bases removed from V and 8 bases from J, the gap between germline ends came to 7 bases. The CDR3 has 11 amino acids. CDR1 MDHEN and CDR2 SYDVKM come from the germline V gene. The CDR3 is CASSLQSGYTF. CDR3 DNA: TGTGCCAGCAGTTTGCAGAGCGGCTACACCTTC.

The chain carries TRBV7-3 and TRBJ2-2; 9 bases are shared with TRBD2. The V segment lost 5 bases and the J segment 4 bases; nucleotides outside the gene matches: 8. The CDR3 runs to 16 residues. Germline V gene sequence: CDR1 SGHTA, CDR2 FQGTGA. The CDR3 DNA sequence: TGTGCCAGCAGCCCCCAAGCGGGGGGCTCCACCGGGGAGCTGTTTTTT. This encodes CASSPQAGGSTGELFF.

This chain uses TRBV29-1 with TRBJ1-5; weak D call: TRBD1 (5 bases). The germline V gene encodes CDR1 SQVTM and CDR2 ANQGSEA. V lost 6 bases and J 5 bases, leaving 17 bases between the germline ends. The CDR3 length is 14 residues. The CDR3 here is CSVAGGSSDQPQHF. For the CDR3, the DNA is TGCAGCGTGGCCGGGGGATCTTCCGATCAGCCCCAGCATTTT.

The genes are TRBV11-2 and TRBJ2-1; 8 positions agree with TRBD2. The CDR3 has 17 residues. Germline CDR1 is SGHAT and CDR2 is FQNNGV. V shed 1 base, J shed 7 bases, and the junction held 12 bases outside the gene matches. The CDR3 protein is CASSLVSPGLGLNEQFF. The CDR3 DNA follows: TGTGCCAGCAGCTTAGTTTCCCCGGGACTAGGGCTGAATGAGCAGTTCTTC.

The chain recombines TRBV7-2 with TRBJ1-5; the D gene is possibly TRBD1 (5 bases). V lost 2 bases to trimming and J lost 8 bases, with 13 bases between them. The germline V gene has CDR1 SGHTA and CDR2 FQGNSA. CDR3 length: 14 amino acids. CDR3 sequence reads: CASSLMGTGKPQHF. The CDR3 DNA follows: TGTGCCAGCAGCTTAATGGGGACCGGGAAGCCCCAGCATTTT.